What follows are 30 T cell receptor beta chains derived from one specimen sequenced in a study of blood T cell repertoires in COVID-19. Profiled with immunoSEQ multiplex PCR; TCRdb holds only in-frame clones, not every one. Of about 150,000 clones listed, about 86% are singletons. The specimen sequenced was peripheral blood. Every receptor here comes from a man between 65 and 79 years old with active or convalescent COVID-19.

V gene TRBV28 combines with J gene TRBJ2-1; 10 bases agree with TRBD2. Germline V gene data show CDR1 as MDHEN and CDR2 as SYDVKM. The CDR3 totals 18 residues. V lost 2 bases, J lost 2 bases, and 9 bases stayed unmatched. The CDR3 DNA is TGTGCCAGCAGTTTAGGGTGGACTAGCGGACCCACCTACAATGAGCAGTTCTTC. Translated: CASSLGWTSGPTYNEQFF. Filled out from reference TRBV28 and TRBJ2-1, the complete variable domain reads DVKVTQSSRYLVKRTGEKVFLECVQDMDHENMFWYRQDPGLGLRLIYFSYDVKMKEKGDIPEGYSVSREKKERFSLILESASTNQTSMYLCASSLGWTSGPTYNEQFFGPGTRLTVL.

The chain combines TRBV27 with TRBJ2-1; the match to TRBD2 covers 13 bases. With V trimmed by 4 bases and J by 7 bases, 10 bases remained unmatched. Germline V gene lookup returns CDR1 MNHEY and CDR2 SMNVEV (reference sequence). The CDR3 consists of 17 residues. The CDR3 DNA reads as TGTGCCAGCAGTTCAGCCTCAACTAGCGGGAGGGGGAATGAGCAGTTCTTC. This encodes CASSSASTSGRGNEQFF.

The gene calls are TRBV11-3 and TRBJ2-2, with 11 bases matching TRBD1. CDR1 is SGHNT, CDR2 YENEEA, per germline. The CDR3 totals 16 residues. V lost 2 bases and J lost 5; bases outside the gene matches: 4. CDR3 DNA: TGTGCCAGCAGCTTACCCGGGACAGGGGGGACCGGGGAGCTGTTTTTT. Amino acids: CASSLPGTGGTGELFF. Using reference TRBV11-3 and TRBJ2-2 for the parts outside the CDR3, the full variable domain is EAGVVQSPRYKIIEKKQPVAFWCNPISGHNTLYWYLQNLGQGPELLIRYENEEAVDDSQLPKDRFSAERLKGVDSTLKIQPAELGDSAVYLCASSLPGTGGTGELFFGEGSRLTVL.

V and J are TRBV18 and TRBJ2-5; D gene ambiguous. Germline CDR1 and CDR2: KGHSH and LQKENI. V lost 3 bases and J lost 1, with 12 bases in between. CDR3 length: 15 residues. The CDR3: CASSPLGGSQETQYF. In DNA form, the CDR3 reads TGTGCCAGCTCACCTCTAGGCGGCAGCCAAGAGACCCAGTACTTC.

The rearrangement uses TRBV27 and TRBJ2-7, with TRBD1 matching 8 bases. After removal of 5 bases from V and 5 bases from J, the junction contained 8 bases not matched to a gene. CDR1 and CDR2 (germline): MNHEY, SMNVEV (reference sequence). This CDR3 is 14 amino acids long. The CDR3 loop is CASSPWTGSHEQYF. In DNA form, the CDR3 reads TGTGCCAGCAGTCCCTGGACAGGGTCACACGAGCAGTACTTC.

CDR3 sequence reads: CASRSDRATNEKLFF. In DNA, the CDR3 is TGTGCCAGTAGAAGCGACAGGGCCACTAATGAAAAACTGTTTTTT. The J gene is TRBJ1-4, the V gene TRBV19, with TRBD1 matching over 7 bases. Germline lookup yields CDR1 LNHDA and CDR2 SQIVND (reference sequence). This CDR3 contains 15 residues. V lost 6 bases to trimming and J lost 2 bases; unmatched junction nucleotides: 6.

The V and J genes are TRBV27 and TRBJ2-7, with a tentative D call TRBD2 (6 bases). The germline gives CDR1 MNHEY, CDR2 SMNVEV (reference sequence). CDR3 length: 14 amino acids. V was trimmed by 6 bases and J by 2 bases, leaving 14 bases between them. CDR3 bases: TGTGCCAGCAGCACCGCGGGGTTCCCCTACGAGCAGTACTTC. The encoded protein is CASSTAGFPYEQYF.

The chain is built from TRBV6-2 or TRBV6-3 and TRBJ1-2; D is perhaps TRBD1 (5 bases). The CDR3 is made up of 16 amino acids. The V end lost 2 bases, the J end lost 4 bases, and 17 bases lay between the germline ends. The germline V gene encodes CDR1 MNHEY and CDR2 SVGEGT. This chain's CDR3 is CASSYPRETVLYGYTF. The CDR3 DNA sequence: TGTGCCAGCAGTTACCCCCGAGAGACAGTGCTCTATGGCTACACCTTC.

The chain uses TRBV9 and TRBJ2-2, with a possible D match to TRBD1 (5 bases). Looked up from germline, CDR1 is SGDLS and CDR2 is YYNGEE. The CDR3 sequence is 16 residues long. The ends were cut back, 4 bases at V and 7 bases at J, with 20 bases in the middle. CDR3 amino acids: CASSTPPQGFSGELFF. CDR3 nucleotides: TGTGCCAGCAGCACCCCACCGCAGGGTTTTAGCGGGGAGCTGTTTTTT.

The chain joins TRBV20-1 to TRBJ1-1, with 7 bases identical to TRBD1. With 3 bases clipped from V and 1 base from J, the junction kept 2 bases outside the gene matches. This CDR3 has 13 residues. Germline CDR1 and CDR2: DFQATT and SNEGSKA (reference sequence). The CDR3 is CSASYRGNTEAFF. CDR3 bases: TGCAGTGCTAGTTACAGGGGGAACACTGAAGCTTTCTTT.

The V call is TRBV28, the J call TRBJ2-7; weak D call: TRBD2 (5 bases). The CDR3 covers 18 residues. With 2 bases removed from V and 2 bases from J, the gap between germline ends came to 22 bases. Germline CDR1 reads MDHEN; CDR2 reads SYDVKM. The CDR3 sequence is CASSLPARTTSSPYEQYF. The DNA of the CDR3 is TGTGCCAGCAGTTTACCCGCCCGGACCACCTCTAGCCCCTACGAGCAGTACTTC.

Comments on this clone: One end of the junction fails to match germline, which may point to a read error. V and J are TRBV18 and TRBJ1-2; D not certain. The CDR3 sequence is 14 residues long. Germline values: CDR1 KGHSH, CDR2 LQKENI. The CDR3 coding sequence is TGTGCCAGCTCGCCACGGCTGACCACGGGTGGCTACACCTTC. It is translated as CASSPRLTTGGYTF.

V is TRBV11-3 and J is TRBJ2-7; 11 bases map to TRBD2. CDR1 and CDR2 from the germline V gene are SGHNT and YENEEA. The CDR3 totals 13 residues. V shed 2 bases and J 12 bases; nucleotides not matched to a gene: 6. In DNA form, the CDR3 reads TGTGCCAGCAGCTTAACTAGCGGGAGTCAGCTGTACTTC. It codes for CASSLTSGSQLYF.

This chain uses TRBV29-1 with TRBJ2-7; 12 nucleotides agree with TRBD2. The V segment lost 0 bases and the J segment 2 bases; nucleotides outside the gene matches: 2. CDR1 and CDR2 (germline): SQVTM, ANQGSEA. The CDR3 loop spans 15 amino acids. The CDR3 is CSVEDGLAGPYEQYF. The CDR3 bases are TGCAGCGTTGAAGACGGACTAGCGGGACCCTACGAGCAGTACTTC.

The chain couples TRBV2 to TRBJ2-7; 8 bases are shared with TRBD2. V lost 0 bases, J lost 7 bases, and 5 bases stayed unmatched. This CDR3 contains 14 residues. Germline CDR1 reads SNHLY; CDR2 reads FYNNEI. CDR3 coding DNA: TGTGCCAGCAGTGAAGCGCGGGGGGTCTGGGAGCAGTACTTC. Translated, it gives CASSEARGVWEQYF.

CDR3 in amino acids: CASSRGQGDAGELFF. The CDR3 DNA follows: TGCGCCAGCAGCCGCGGACAGGGGGACGCCGGGGAGCTGTTTTTT. The chain joins TRBV5-1 to TRBJ2-2; 10 bases map to TRBD1. Germline lookup yields CDR1 SGHRS and CDR2 YFSETQ. V trimming: 4 bases; J trimming: 6 bases; junction bases outside the gene matches: 6. The CDR3 totals 15 residues.

This clone was seen a single time. This sequence joins TRBV19 and TRBJ1-4, with D perhaps TRBD1 (6 bases). Trimming pared 7 bases from V and 8 bases from J, leaving 14 bases between. The CDR3 has 13 amino acids. The V gene's germline CDR1 is LNHDA and CDR2 SQIVND (reference sequence). The CDR3 protein is CASTRGGKEKLFF. The CDR3 bases are TGTGCCAGTACCCGGGGGGGCAAAGAAAAACTGTTTTTT.

V gene TRBV6-5 combines with J gene TRBJ2-2, with unresolved D. V lost 2 bases, J lost 8 bases, and 9 bases lay in between. The germline CDR1 and CDR2 sequences are MNHEY and SVGAGI. The CDR3 has 13 amino acids. The CDR3 protein is CASSYPPLGELFF. CDR3 nucleotide sequence: TGTGCCAGCAGTTACCCCCCCCTTGGGGAGCTGTTTTTT.

The V gene is TRBV29-1, the J gene TRBJ2-7; 9 bases agree with TRBD1. The CDR3 consists of 13 residues. The germline gives CDR1 SQVTM, CDR2 ANQGSEA. V was pared by 7 bases and J by 6 bases, with 10 bases of the junction left unmatched. The DNA of the CDR3 is TGCAGCGCTGGTGGTGGACAGGGGCTCGAGCAGTACTTC. Its protein is CSAGGGQGLEQYF.

The chain recombines TRBV27 with TRBJ2-1; a possible D gene is TRBD2 (6 bases). This CDR3 comprises 13 residues. Germline assignment: CDR1 MNHEY and CDR2 SMNVEV (reference sequence). Trimming left V 5 bases short and J 7 bases short, with 12 bases between. CDR3 in DNA: TGTGCCAGCAGTCGGCCTGGGGGGAATGAGCAGTTCTTC. Amino acid sequence: CASSRPGGNEQFF.

This clone showed up just a few times. The chain couples TRBV7-9 to TRBJ2-7; D may be TRBD2 (5 bases). V shed 6 bases and J shed 6 bases, with 12 bases lying between them. Germline CDR1 SEHNR, CDR2 FQNEAQ (reference sequence). The CDR3 loop spans 12 amino acids. The CDR3 bases are TGTGCCAGCAGTCTCTTGGGGAGCGAGCAGTACTTC. Translated, it gives CASSLLGSEQYF.

This clone was seen a single time. The genes are TRBV7-5 and TRBJ2-5; TRBD2, the table's D call, was not compared with the DNA. TRBV7-5 represents a pseudogene. The CDR3 sequence is 17 residues long. The CDR3 reads CARSCLPSRDLQETQYF. CDR3 sequence (DNA): TGTGCCAGAAGCTGTCTCCCCTCCCGGGACTTACAAGAGACCCAGTACTTC.

A few counts support this clone. This chain links TRBV6-2 or TRBV6-3 with TRBJ2-2; D is uncertain. The CDR3 has 15 residues. Germline CDR1 reads MNHEY; CDR2 reads SVGEGT. Trimming cost V 2 bases and J 5 bases, with 12 bases left between them. In DNA, the CDR3 is TGTGCCAGCAGTTACGGAGCTAGGTGGACCGGGGAGCTGTTTTTT. It yields the protein CASSYGARWTGELFF.

V is TRBV4-3 and J is TRBJ1-1, with D possibly TRBD1 on 5 matching bases. The CDR3 covers 13 residues. Germline assignment: CDR1 LGHNA and CDR2 YSLEER. The ends were cut back, 4 bases at V and 11 bases at J, with 17 bases in the middle. For the CDR3, the DNA is TGCGCCAGCAGCCGCCTTGGGCAGGGTCGCGCTTTCTTT. Translated, it gives CASSRLGQGRAFF.

The chain employs TRBV7-2 and TRBJ1-2; D is perhaps TRBD1 (6 bases). Trimming took off 0 bases at V and 3 bases at J, with 11 bases between the two ends. Germline V gene lookup returns CDR1 SGHTA and CDR2 FQGNSA. The CDR3 has 15 residues. CDR3 amino acids: CASSLAAGEYYGYTF. In DNA form, the CDR3 reads TGTGCCAGCAGCTTAGCCGCAGGGGAGTACTATGGCTACACCTTC.

V usage is TRBV7-2 and J usage is TRBJ2-5, with 15 bases matching TRBD2. J lost 3 bases, V lost 5 bases, and 4 bases had no gene match. The CDR3 length is 16 residues. The V gene's germline CDR1 is SGHTA and CDR2 FQGNSA. The CDR3 spells CASSRWTSGREETQYF. In DNA form, the CDR3 reads TGTGCCAGCAGCCGGTGGACTAGCGGGAGGGAAGAGACCCAGTACTTC.

The chain's CDR3 is CALRTSSNEQFF. Here the CDR3 DNA reads TGTGCCCTGAGGACTAGCTCGAATGAGCAGTTCTTC. The J gene is TRBJ2-1, the V gene TRBV12-3 or TRBV12-4; 8 nucleotides align to TRBD2. The CDR3 contains 12 residues. Trimming took 11 bases from V and 7 from J; bases not matched to a gene: 7.

The chain has TRBV9 and TRBJ1-4, with D unclear. The CDR3 has 15 amino acids. CDR1 and CDR2 (germline): SGDLS, YYNGEE. The V end lost 2 bases, the J end lost 0 bases, and 8 bases lay between the germline ends. The chain's CDR3 is CASSVGSSTNEKLFF. The CDR3 DNA sequence: TGTGCCAGCAGCGTCGGGAGTTCAACTAATGAAAAACTGTTTTTT.

V and J are TRBV7-3 and TRBJ2-1; TRBD2 agrees at 13 bases. Unmatched junction bases numbered 8, after V lost 5 bases and J lost 7 bases. This CDR3 has 16 amino acids. The V gene's germline CDR1 is SGHTA and CDR2 FQGTGA. The CDR3 here is CASSLGLAGSRNEQFF. The CDR3 nucleotides read TGTGCCAGCAGCCTGGGACTAGCGGGAAGTCGGAATGAGCAGTTCTTC.

This sequence joins TRBV19 and TRBJ2-7, with 7 bases fitting TRBD2. The CDR3 extends over 15 amino acids. Germline values: CDR1 LNHDA, CDR2 SQIVND (reference sequence). After removal of 6 bases from V and 3 bases from J, the junction contained 11 bases not matched to a gene. The CDR3 DNA reads as TGTGCCAGTAGCCCCGGCCGCGGGAGTTTCTACGAGCAGTACTTC. Protein sequence: CASSPGRGSFYEQYF.